This T cell receptor (beta chain) was recorded in a study of blood T cell repertoires in COVID-19. Profiled with immunoSEQ multiplex PCR; TCRdb holds only in-frame clones, not every one. The data contain roughly 310,000 clones, more than 90% of them seen just once; the ten biggest clones take up roughly 2.6%. This clone has a handful of counts. The sample comprised PBMCs or T cells enriched from blood (not recorded which). The receptor was isolated from a man between 60 and 75 years old who had recovered from COVID-19.

This CDR3 reads CASSSTNTPNTEAFF. Written as DNA, the CDR3 is TGTGCCAGCAGCTCGACTAACACACCGAACACTGAAGCTTTCTTT. The rearrangement joins TRBV11-2 to TRBJ1-1; D gene unclear. The CDR3 covers 15 residues. V gave up 4 bases and J gave up 1 base, with 13 bases separating them. Germline-derived CDR1 and CDR2 are SGHAT and FQNNGV.